The source of this T cell receptor (beta chain) is a study of blood T cells in healthy people across ages. This clonotype was found a few times. Germline assignment: CDR1 SGHVS and CDR2 FNYEAQ. With 5 bases clipped from V and 3 bases from J, the junction kept 7 bases outside the gene matches. The CDR3 extends over 14 amino acids. Alongside a J-beta primer mix, a sample-barcoded 5' primer served in a second PCR lasting roughly 6 to 11 cycles. TCRdb re-derived calls from the 5' RACE reads in MiXCR, one entry per CDR3 protein. The sample has about 830,000 distinct CDR3 sequences, under 80% seen once. This chain connects TRBV7-6 to TRBJ2-7; 7 bases fit TRBD1. This TCR was recovered from a man aged 30 to 45 in good health. Sequenced sample: blood. The CDR3 spells CASSPWDSNYEQYF. Here the CDR3 DNA reads TGTGCCAGCAGCCCCTGGGACAGCAACTACGAGCAGTACTTC.